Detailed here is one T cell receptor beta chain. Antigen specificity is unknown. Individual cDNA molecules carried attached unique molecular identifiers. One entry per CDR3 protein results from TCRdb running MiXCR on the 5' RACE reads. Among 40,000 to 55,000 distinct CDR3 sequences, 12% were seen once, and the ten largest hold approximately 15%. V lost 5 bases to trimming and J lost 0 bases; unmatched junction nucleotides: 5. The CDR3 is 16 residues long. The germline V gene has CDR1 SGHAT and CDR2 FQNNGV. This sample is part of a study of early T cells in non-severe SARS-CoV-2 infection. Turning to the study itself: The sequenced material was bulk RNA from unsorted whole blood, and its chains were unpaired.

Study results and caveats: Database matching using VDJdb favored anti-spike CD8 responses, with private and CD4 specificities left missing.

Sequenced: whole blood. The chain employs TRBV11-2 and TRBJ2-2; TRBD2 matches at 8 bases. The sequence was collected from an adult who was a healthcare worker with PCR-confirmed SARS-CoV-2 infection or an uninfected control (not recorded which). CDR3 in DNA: TGTGCCAGCAGCATCATAGCGGGACCGAACACCGGGGAGCTGTTTTTT. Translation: CASSIIAGPNTGELFF.